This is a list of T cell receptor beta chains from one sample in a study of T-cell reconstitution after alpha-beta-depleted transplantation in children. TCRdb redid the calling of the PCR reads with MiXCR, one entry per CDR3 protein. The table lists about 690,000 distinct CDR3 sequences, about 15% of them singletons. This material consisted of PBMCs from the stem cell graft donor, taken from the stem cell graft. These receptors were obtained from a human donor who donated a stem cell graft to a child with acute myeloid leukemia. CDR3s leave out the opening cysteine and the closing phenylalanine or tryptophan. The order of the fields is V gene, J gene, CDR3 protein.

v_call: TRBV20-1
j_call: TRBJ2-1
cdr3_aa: SPGPRGKDNEQF

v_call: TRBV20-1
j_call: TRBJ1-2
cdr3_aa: SASGDAPEYLGYT

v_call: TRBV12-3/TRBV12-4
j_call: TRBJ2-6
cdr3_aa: ASSLFRASGANVLT

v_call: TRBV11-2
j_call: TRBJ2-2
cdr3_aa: ASSLGGGHYTGELF

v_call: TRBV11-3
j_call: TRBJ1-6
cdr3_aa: ASSGRDSSPLH

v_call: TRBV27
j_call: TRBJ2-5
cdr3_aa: ASGAYGGKRETQY

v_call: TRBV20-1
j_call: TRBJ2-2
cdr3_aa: SARRDTGGGELF

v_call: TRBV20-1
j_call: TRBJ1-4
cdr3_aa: SARQGAANEKLF

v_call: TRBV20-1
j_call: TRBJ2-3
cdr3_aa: SASGGPQSTDTQY

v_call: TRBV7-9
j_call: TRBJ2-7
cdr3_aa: ASSSSDRGPYEQY

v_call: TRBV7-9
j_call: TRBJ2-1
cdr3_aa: ASSSSQGGIGNEQF

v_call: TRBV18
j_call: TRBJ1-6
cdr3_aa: ASSLLRDRGLDSPLH

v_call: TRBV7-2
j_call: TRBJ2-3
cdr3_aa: ASSLGTDTDTQY

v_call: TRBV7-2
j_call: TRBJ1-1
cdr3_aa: ASSQDLGEAF

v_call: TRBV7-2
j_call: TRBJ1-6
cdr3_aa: ASSLGGVGNSPLH

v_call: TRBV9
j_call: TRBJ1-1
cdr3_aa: ASSVAPGGQSEAF

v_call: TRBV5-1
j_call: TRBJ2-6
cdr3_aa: ASSPPFDSGANVLT

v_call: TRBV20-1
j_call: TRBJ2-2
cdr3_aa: SARVGGRNTGELF

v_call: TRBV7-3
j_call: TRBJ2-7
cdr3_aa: ASSSMGGTAYEQY

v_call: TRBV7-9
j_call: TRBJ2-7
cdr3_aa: ASAQDRFFDEQY

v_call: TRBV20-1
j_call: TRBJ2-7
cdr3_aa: SASGGAEQY

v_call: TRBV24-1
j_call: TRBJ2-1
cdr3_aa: ATSRDRGFNEQF

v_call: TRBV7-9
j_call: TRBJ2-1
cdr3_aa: ASSLGDTYNEQF

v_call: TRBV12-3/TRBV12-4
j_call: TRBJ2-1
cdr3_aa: ASSFPRRGRYNEQF

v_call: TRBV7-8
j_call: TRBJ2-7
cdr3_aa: ASSPPGPYEQY

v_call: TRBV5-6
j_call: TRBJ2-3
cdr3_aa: ASTSGPLIDTQY

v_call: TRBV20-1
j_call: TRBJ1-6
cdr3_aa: SARDLQGWVVPPLH

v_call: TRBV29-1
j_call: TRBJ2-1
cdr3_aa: SVEDEDREGNEQF

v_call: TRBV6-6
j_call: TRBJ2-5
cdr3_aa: ASGGGQETQY

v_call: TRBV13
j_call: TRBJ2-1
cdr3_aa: ASSLQPGQGTNEQF

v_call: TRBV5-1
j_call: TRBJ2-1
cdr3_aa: ASSLGLGKYNEQF